The entry below gives a single TCR beta chain sequence along with its context. This sample is part of a study of blood T cell repertoires in COVID-19. Sequencing used immunoSEQ multiplex PCR; TCRdb keeps in-frame clones, though not all of them. The table lists roughly 38,000 clones, around four fifths of them singletons, with 13% to 15% in the top ten. V shed 5 bases and J shed 5 bases, with 15 bases lying between them. CDR1 MNHEY and CDR2 SVGEGT come from the germline V gene. The CDR3 loop spans 14 amino acids. This chain connects TRBV6-2 or TRBV6-3 to TRBJ1-1, with D unresolved. This sequence was found in a human donor in a cohort sampled during active COVID-19. Material for sequencing was peripheral blood. This CDR3 is CASSPGMLWTEAFF. The DNA of the CDR3 is TGTGCCAGCAGTCCGGGGATGTTGTGGACTGAAGCTTTCTTT.